This section outlines one T cell receptor beta chain sequence together with its context. Its antigen is unidentified. The data belong to a study of T cell responses to AZD1222 COVID-19 vaccine. General study points: Recipients of AZD1222 seropositive at baseline numbered only 5 to 7.

The V gene's germline CDR1 is SGHAT and CDR2 FQNNGV. Trimming removed 4 bases at V and 7 bases at J, with 22 bases between. The CDR3 runs to 16 residues. The protocol was immunoSEQ multiplex PCR, while the TCRdb copy is restricted to in-frame clones and leaves out a portion. The sample has around 200,000 clones; roughly 94% are singletons. The clonotype was recovered from an adult who received the AZD1222 COVID-19 vaccine. The sequencing here drew on peripheral blood, taken 28 days after the second AZD1222 dose. The chain uses TRBV11-2 and TRBJ1-2, with D possibly matching TRBD1 (6 bases). CDR3 sequence: CASSSVSGQKGGGYTF. The CDR3 DNA reads as TGTGCCAGCAGCTCCGTATCGGGACAAAAAGGTGGTGGCTACACCTTC.